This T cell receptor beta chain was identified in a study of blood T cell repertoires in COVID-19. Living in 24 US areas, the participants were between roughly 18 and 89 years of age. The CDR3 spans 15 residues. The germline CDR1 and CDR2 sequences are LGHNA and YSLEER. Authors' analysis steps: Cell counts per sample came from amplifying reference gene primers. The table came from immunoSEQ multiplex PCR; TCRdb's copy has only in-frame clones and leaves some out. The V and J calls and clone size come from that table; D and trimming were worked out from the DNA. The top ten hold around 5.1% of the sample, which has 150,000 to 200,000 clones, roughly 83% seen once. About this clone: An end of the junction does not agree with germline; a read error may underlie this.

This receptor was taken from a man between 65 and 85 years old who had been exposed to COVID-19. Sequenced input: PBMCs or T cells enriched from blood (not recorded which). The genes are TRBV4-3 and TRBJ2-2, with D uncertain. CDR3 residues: CASSQGSLNTGELFF. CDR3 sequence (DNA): TGCGCCAGCAGTCAAGGAAGCTTGAACACCGGGGAGCTGTTTTTT.